The entry below describes one T cell receptor (beta chain). This specimen comes from a study of cytomegalovirus exposure and HLA in healthy donors. Per germline, CDR1 SSHAT and CDR2 FNYEAQ (reference sequence). The ends were cut back, 5 bases at V and 6 bases at J, with 10 bases in the middle. This CDR3 contains 13 residues. Vbeta (60) and Jbeta (13) primers were used in the PCR. Profiled with immunoSEQ multiplex PCR; TCRdb holds only in-frame clones, not every one. Among more than 40,000 clones, roughly 51% were seen once, and the ten largest hold approximately 5.5%. The genes are TRBV7-7 and TRBJ2-2, with D maybe TRBD1 (5 bases). The clonotype was recovered from a man in his sixties in good health and CMV-seronegative. Sequenced: PBMCs. CDR3 nucleotides: TGTGCCAGCAGCCCCCAGGGCGCCGGGGAGCTGTTTTTT. This codes for CASSPQGAGELFF.